Detailed here is one TCR beta chain. Its antigen is not known. The repertoire was sequenced with immunoSEQ multiplex PCR; TCRdb's copy has only in-frame clones and lacks some. The sample carries over 150,000 clones, roughly 82% recorded once. The data were taken from a study of cytomegalovirus exposure and HLA in healthy donors. Study-wide results and limits: There were some public TCRs occurring in many donors, but most TCR sequences were rare.

These donors were members of the 120-subject validation cohort, a group separate from the roughly 670-subject first cohort. The CDR3 totals 14 residues. Germline V gives CDR1 MNHEY, CDR2 SMNVEV (reference sequence). V shed 4 bases, J shed 4 bases, and the junction held 1 base outside the gene matches. The source of this sequence is a woman between 25 and 40 years old in good health and CMV-seropositive. Sequences were obtained from PBMCs. The chain carries TRBV27 and TRBJ2-1; 10 nucleotides match TRBD1. The CDR3 nucleotides read TGTGCCAGCAGTTGGACAGGGGGTTACAATGAGCAGTTCTTC. This translates into CASSWTGGYNEQFF.